A single sample gave rise to the 21 T cell receptor beta chains below, sequenced in a study of tumour-infiltrating T cells in Burkitt lymphoma. Some clones are missing from TCRdb's copy, which holds only in-frame ones; the method was immunoSEQ multiplex PCR. The sample has around 50,000 clones, around 31% seen once; the top ten hold 2.9%. Sequencing used tumor tissue. The receptors shown here come from a human donor with Burkitt lymphoma.

The genes are TRBV7-2 and TRBJ2-5; 9 positions agree with TRBD1. This CDR3 has 16 amino acids. V lost 4 bases to trimming and J lost 5 bases; unmatched junction nucleotides: 11. Germline CDR1 reads SGHTA; CDR2 reads FQGNSA. The CDR3 DNA reads as TGTGCCAGCAGCTGGACGGCCGGGACAGGGAAGGAGACCCAGTACTTC. It codes for CASSWTAGTGKETQYF.

The chain is built from TRBV11-2 and TRBJ1-6; D is unresolved. The V gene's germline CDR1 is SGHAT and CDR2 FQNNGV. The ends were cut back, 7 bases at V and 4 bases at J, with 11 bases in the middle. The CDR3 totals 14 residues. The CDR3 DNA follows: TGTGCCAGCACCCGGATCCAGTATAATTCACCCCTCCACTTT. Protein: CASTRIQYNSPLHF. The entire variable domain, with the rest obtained from reference TRBV11-2 and TRBJ1-6, is as follows: EAGVAQSPRYKIIEKRQSVAFWCNPISGHATLYWYQQILGQGPKLLIQFQNNGVVDDSQLPKDRFSAERLKGVDSTLKIQPAKLEDSAVYLCASTRIQYNSPLHFGNGTRLTVT.

This clone was counted only a few times. The V call is TRBV4-2, the J call TRBJ1-5; no clear D gene. V lost 1 base and J lost 6, with 4 bases in between. Germline V gene sequence: CDR1 LGHNA, CDR2 YNFKEQ. CDR3 length: 12 amino acids. CDR3 region: CASSQVGQPQHF. The CDR3 coding sequence is TGTGCCAGCAGCCAAGTGGGTCAGCCCCAGCATTTT.

This clone was seen a few times. V is TRBV7-2 and J is TRBJ1-1; D is unresolved. Germline V gene data show CDR1 as SGHTA and CDR2 as FQGNSA. The V gene lost 3 bases and the J gene lost 0 bases, with 5 bases spanning the gap. CDR3 length equals 13 residues. The CDR3 region is CASSFQVNTEAFF. DNA of the CDR3: TGTGCCAGCAGCTTTCAAGTGAACACTGAAGCTTTCTTT.

The table lists this clone with a few counts. V is TRBV4-1 and J is TRBJ2-2; D is unclear. The V gene lost 4 bases and the J gene lost 0 bases, with 9 bases spanning the gap. Per the germline V gene, CDR1 is MGHRA and CDR2 is YSYEKL. CDR3 length: 15 amino acids. CDR3: CASSRQLPNTGELFF. The CDR3 DNA is TGCGCCAGCAGCCGGCAACTCCCGAACACCGGGGAGCTGTTTTTT.

The chain recombines TRBV10-3 with TRBJ2-7, with D uncertain. The CDR3 is 12 residues long. Germline values: CDR1 ENHRY, CDR2 SYGVKD. Trimming removed 2 bases at V and 10 bases at J, with 12 bases between. The CDR3 sequence is CAISEGLTEQYF. In DNA, the CDR3 is TGTGCCATCAGTGAGGGTCTCACGGAACAGTACTTC.

The chain couples TRBV7-9 to TRBJ1-2; a possible D gene is TRBD1 (5 bases). CDR1 is SEHNR and CDR2 is FQNEAQ in the germline V gene (reference sequence). Trimming stripped 5 bases from V and 8 bases from J, with 24 bases between. This CDR3 comprises 16 residues. Here the CDR3 DNA reads TGTGCCAGCAGCATAAATACGGGGACCGACTCTAGGGGCTACACCTTC. Translation: CASSINTGTDSRGYTF.

The rearrangement joins TRBV2 to TRBJ1-6; a weak D match, TRBD1 (6 bases). V was cut by 6 bases and J by 7 bases, with 16 bases left in between. This CDR3 is built from 15 residues. Germline CDR1 reads SNHLY; CDR2 reads FYNNEI. The CDR3 sequence is CASRSRTEANSPLHF. The CDR3 DNA sequence: TGTGCCAGCAGATCCAGGACAGAGGCAAATTCACCCCTCCACTTT.

CDR3 sequence reads: CASSAAGGGNTEAFF. The CDR3 bases are TGTGCCAGCAGCGCGGCAGGGGGCGGGAACACTGAAGCTTTCTTT. The rearrangement links TRBV5-4 to TRBJ1-1; 8 positions match TRBD1. The CDR3 contains 15 residues. The V and J ends lost 4 bases and 1 base, in that order; junction bases with no gene match: 6. Germline V CDR1 and CDR2: SGHNT, YYREEE (reference sequence).

This clone was counted a few times. The chain recombines TRBV29-1 with TRBJ2-7; the match to TRBD2 covers 8 bases. V was pared by 7 bases and J by 5 bases, with 10 bases of the junction left unmatched. This CDR3 spans 13 amino acids. Germline V lookup: CDR1 SQVTM, CDR2 ANQGSEA. The CDR3 region is CSAGPGGGNEQYF. The DNA of the CDR3 is TGCAGCGCCGGACCGGGCGGGGGGAACGAGCAGTACTTC.

This clone was picked up a small number of times. The chain links TRBV6-6 to TRBJ1-5; D ambiguous. V shed 5 bases and J shed 0 bases, with 14 bases lying between them. The CDR3 is made up of 16 amino acids. Germline V gene sequence: CDR1 MNHNY, CDR2 SVGAGI (reference sequence). The CDR3 bases are TGTGCCAGCAGTAGCTTTGGGCAACTTAGCAATCAGCCCCAGCATTTT. Its translation is CASSSFGQLSNQPQHF.

This clone was recorded a few times. The V and J genes are TRBV4-1 and TRBJ1-1, with 7 bases identical to TRBD1. V dropped 4 bases and J dropped 0; count of bases not matched to a gene: 5. CDR3 length equals 15 residues. Germline V lookup: CDR1 MGHRA, CDR2 YSYEKL. CDR3 DNA: TGCGCCAGCAGCCCGGGGGACAGCTTGAACACTGAAGCTTTCTTT. Protein sequence: CASSPGDSLNTEAFF.

This clone was seen more than once but under ten times. The V gene is TRBV6-1, the J gene TRBJ2-4; 8 nucleotides line up with TRBD1. The V gene end was trimmed by 7 bases and the J gene end by 7 bases; junction bases not matched to a gene: 12. The CDR3 spans 15 residues. Germline CDR1 and CDR2: MNHNS and SASEGT. DNA of the CDR3: TGTGCCAGCATTCGGAGGACAGGGAGTGGGAACATTCAGTACTTC. This sequence encodes CASIRRTGSGNIQYF.

In this sample, this clone turned up a few times. V usage is TRBV5-1 and J usage is TRBJ1-1; no reliable D call. The CDR3 consists of 16 residues. The germline gives CDR1 SGHRS, CDR2 YFSETQ. Trimming stripped 0 bases from V and 0 bases from J, with 12 bases between. CDR3 loop: CASSLANSVMNTEAFF. The CDR3 bases are TGCGCCAGCAGCTTGGCTAACAGCGTAATGAACACTGAAGCTTTCTTT.

This clone came up a few times. CDR3 DNA: TGCAGCGCCGCAGCCAGTTTGAACACTGAAGCTTTCTTT. This sequence encodes CSAAASLNTEAFF. This chain joins TRBV29-1 and TRBJ1-1, with D uncertain. This CDR3 spans 13 amino acids. Trimming stripped 7 bases from V and 0 bases from J, with 12 bases between. Germline V CDR1 and CDR2: SQVTM, ANQGSEA.

This rearrangement joins TRBV7-9 to TRBJ1-5; D gene uncertain. CDR3 length equals 14 residues. The germline gives CDR1 SEHNR, CDR2 FQNEAQ (reference sequence). V dropped 0 bases and J dropped 7 bases, with 10 bases sitting between them. The CDR3 DNA reads as TGTGCCAGCAGCTTAGCTGCCTTTGACCAGCCCCAGCATTTT. Translated: CASSLAAFDQPQHF.

The chain has TRBV18 and TRBJ2-5, with D perhaps matching TRBD2 (6 bases). V was clipped by 6 bases and J by 2 bases, with 10 bases between them. The CDR3 extends over 13 amino acids. Germline loops: CDR1 KGHSH, CDR2 LQKENI. The CDR3 DNA reads as TGTGCCAGCTCTTCCGGGGGACAAGAGACCCAGTACTTC. Protein: CASSSGGQETQYF.

The rearrangement uses TRBV5-1 and TRBJ1-1; no definite D call. The germline V and J ends were trimmed by 0 bases and 1 base, with 10 bases remaining between them. The CDR3 has 15 amino acids. CDR1 is SGHRS and CDR2 is YFSETQ in the germline V gene. CDR3 bases: TGCGCCAGCAGCTTGGTAGCGGGTCAGAACACTGAAGCTTTCTTT. Its protein product is CASSLVAGQNTEAFF.

The chain employs TRBV30 and TRBJ1-5; no clear D gene. Germline V lookup: CDR1 GTSNPN, CDR2 SVGIG (reference sequence). This CDR3 is 14 amino acids long. Between the trimmed V and J ends, which lost 3 bases and 3 bases, there was a span of 12 bases. CDR3: CAWSLRAHNQPQHF. In DNA form, the CDR3 reads TGTGCCTGGAGCCTCCGGGCCCACAATCAGCCCCAGCATTTT.

The rearrangement links TRBV28 to TRBJ2-3; the D gene is possibly TRBD2 (5 bases). Germline loops: CDR1 MDHEN, CDR2 SYDVKM. Trimming removed 6 bases from V and 2 bases from J, with 12 bases in between. CDR3 length equals 14 residues. Here the CDR3 reads CASSHTGVTDTQYF. The CDR3 region has the DNA TGTGCCAGCAGCCACACCGGGGTCACAGATACGCAGTATTTT.

The chain carries TRBV5-1 and TRBJ1-6, with D hard to call. V shed 0 bases and J shed 9 bases, with 7 bases lying between them. Germline V lookup: CDR1 SGHRS, CDR2 YFSETQ. The length of the CDR3 is 13 residues. The CDR3 spells CASSLAPLSPLHF. The CDR3, as DNA: TGCGCCAGCAGCTTGGCCCCACTTTCACCCCTCCACTTT.